Many counts were recorded for the clone carrying this TCR beta chain. The entry originates in a study of T cells in Graves' hyperthyroidism and ophthalmopathy. Germline V gene lookup returns CDR1 SGHDT and CDR2 YYEEEE. The CDR3 is 17 amino acids. V was shortened by 4 bases and J by 0 bases, with 17 bases between the two germline ends. PBMCs came from 10 ml fresh peripheral blood. TCR beta CDR3 region amplification was performed from RNA transcripts. The TCR CDR3 first-round RT-PCR relied on the HTBI primer set. TCRdb called the multiplex PCR reads again in MiXCR, with one record for every CDR3 protein. The data show under 130,000 distinct CDR3 sequences, with less than 55% seen just once and about 28% held by the top ten.

The chain has TRBV5-6 and TRBJ2-1, with D unresolved. The source is a man aged 35 to 55 with Graves' hyperthyroidism. Source material: blood. Written as DNA, the CDR3 is TGTGCCAGCAGCCGAAGGGTCAGGCCAAGCTCCTACAATGAGCAGTTCTTC. Amino acid sequence: CASSRRVRPSSYNEQFF.